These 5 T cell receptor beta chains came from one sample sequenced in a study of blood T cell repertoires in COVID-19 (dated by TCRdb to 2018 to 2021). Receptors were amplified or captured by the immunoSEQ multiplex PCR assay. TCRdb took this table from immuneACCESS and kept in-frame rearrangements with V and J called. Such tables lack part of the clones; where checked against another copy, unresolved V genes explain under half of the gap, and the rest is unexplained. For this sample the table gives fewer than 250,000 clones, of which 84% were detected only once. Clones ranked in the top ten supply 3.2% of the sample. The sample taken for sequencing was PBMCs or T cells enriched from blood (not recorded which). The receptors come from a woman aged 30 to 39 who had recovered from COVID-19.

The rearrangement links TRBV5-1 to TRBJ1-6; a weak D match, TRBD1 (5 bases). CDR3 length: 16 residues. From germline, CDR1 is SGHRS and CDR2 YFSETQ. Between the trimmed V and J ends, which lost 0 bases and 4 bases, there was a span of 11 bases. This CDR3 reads CASSLVGVKYNSPLHF. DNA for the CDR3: TGCGCCAGCAGCTTGGTAGGGGTTAAGTATAATTCACCCCTCCACTTT.

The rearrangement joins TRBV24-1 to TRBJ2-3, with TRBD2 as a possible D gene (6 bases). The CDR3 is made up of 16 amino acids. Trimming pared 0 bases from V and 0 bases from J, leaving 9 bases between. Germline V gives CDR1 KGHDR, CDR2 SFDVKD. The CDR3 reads CATSDLMGGSTDTQYF. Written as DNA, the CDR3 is TGTGCCACCAGTGATTTGATGGGGGGAAGCACAGATACGCAGTATTTT.

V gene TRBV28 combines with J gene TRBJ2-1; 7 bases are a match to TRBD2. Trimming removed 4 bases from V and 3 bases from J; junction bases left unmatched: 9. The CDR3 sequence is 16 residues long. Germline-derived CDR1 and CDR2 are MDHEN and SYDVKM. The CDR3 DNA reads TGTGCCAGCAGTTCCCTGGGTAGCGGGCTCTACAATGAGCAGTTCTTC. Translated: CASSSLGSGLYNEQFF.

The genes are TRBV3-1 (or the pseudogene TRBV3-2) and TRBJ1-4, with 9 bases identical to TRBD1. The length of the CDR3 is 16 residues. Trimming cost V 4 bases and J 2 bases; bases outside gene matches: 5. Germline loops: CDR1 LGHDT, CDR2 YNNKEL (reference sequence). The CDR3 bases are TGTGCCAGCAGCCCCGGGACAGGGAGGACTAATGAAAAACTGTTTTTT. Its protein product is CASSPGTGRTNEKLFF.

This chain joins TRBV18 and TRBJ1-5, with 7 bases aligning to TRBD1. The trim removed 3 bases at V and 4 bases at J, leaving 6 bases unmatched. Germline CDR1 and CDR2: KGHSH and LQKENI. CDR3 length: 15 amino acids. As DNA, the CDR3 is TGTGCCAGCTCACCGACGACAGGGAGAAATCAGCCCCAGCATTTT. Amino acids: CASSPTTGRNQPQHF.